This T cell receptor (beta chain) comes out of a study of cytomegalovirus exposure and HLA in healthy donors. Study context: Out of 398 genotyped donors, about 81% belonged to the Caucasian-associated ancestry cluster. General study results and limits: Immune exposure data for these donors was limited to CMV serostatus.

Comment on this clone: The antigen is unknown.

The CDR3 has 12 residues. V lost 5 bases and J lost 7; bases outside the gene matches: 5. Germline V gene sequence: CDR1 MNHEY, CDR2 SMNVEV (reference sequence). Amplification used 60 Vbeta primers and 13 Jbeta primers. Libraries were prepared by immunoSEQ multiplex PCR; TCRdb keeps only in-frame clonotypes and omits some of them. The table shows about 240,000 clones, with around 80% occurring only once. Donors counted as nominally healthy when sampled, yet unrecorded immune exposures were likely. Sequenced material: PBMCs. The J gene is TRBJ2-7, the V gene TRBV27, with TRBD2 matching 7 bases. This sequence originates from a woman aged 40 to 50 in good health and CMV-seropositive. The CDR3 spells CASSPTGGEQYF. Here the CDR3 DNA reads TGTGCCAGCAGTCCCACGGGGGGAGAGCAGTACTTC.